What follows are 14 T cell receptor beta chains derived from one specimen sequenced in a study of blood T cell repertoires in COVID-19. Clones were read by immunoSEQ multiplex PCR, and TCRdb kept only the in-frame ones, dropping some. The repertoire holds fewer than 200,000 clones, with around 88% as singletons. Sequenced input: PBMCs or T cells enriched from blood (not recorded which). Every receptor here comes from a woman aged 45-60 years in a cohort exposed to, infected with or recovered from COVID-19 (not recorded which).

The V call is TRBV28, the J call TRBJ1-5, with 8 bases identical to TRBD1. Looked up from germline, CDR1 is MDHEN and CDR2 is SYDVKM. Trimming removed 6 bases from V and 3 bases from J; junction bases left unmatched: 7. The CDR3 is made up of 15 amino acids. In DNA, the CDR3 is TGTGCCAGCAGATTGGGGACAGGCTACAATCAGCCCCAGCATTTT. Protein product: CASRLGTGYNQPQHF.

The genes are TRBV28 and TRBJ2-2; weak D call: TRBD1 (5 bases). There are 14 residues in the CDR3. Germline V CDR1 and CDR2: MDHEN, SYDVKM. The chain's CDR3 is CDTQQGGNTGELFF. CDR3 nucleotides: TGTGACACGCAGCAGGGCGGGAACACCGGGGAGCTGTTTTTT.

CDR3 nucleotide sequence: TGTGCCAGTAGTCCGGACAGGCGCCGGGAGACCCAGTACTTC. Protein sequence: CASSPDRRRETQYF. The chain couples TRBV19 to TRBJ2-5, with TRBD1 identical over 7 bases. Trimming removed 5 bases from V and 5 bases from J; junction bases left unmatched: 8. The CDR3 runs 14 residues. The V gene's germline CDR1 is LNHDA and CDR2 SQIVND (reference sequence).

This chain links TRBV27 with TRBJ1-5; TRBD1 agrees at 8 bases. The germline V gene encodes CDR1 MNHEY and CDR2 SMNVEV (reference sequence). There are 15 residues in the CDR3. J lost 7 bases, V lost 6 bases, and 11 bases had no gene match. The CDR3 DNA reads as TGTGCCAGCAGCCGCCGCGGACAGGGATGGCAGCCCCAGCATTTT. This gives the protein CASSRRGQGWQPQHF.

The chain combines TRBV28 with TRBJ1-1, with D perhaps TRBD1 (6 bases). The CDR3 extends over 14 amino acids. From germline, CDR1 is MDHEN and CDR2 SYDVKM. Trimming shortened V by 5 bases and J by 8 bases, and 18 bases separated the two germline ends. This CDR3 is CASSLLSGAAEAFF. DNA for the CDR3: TGTGCCAGCAGTCTACTCTCAGGGGCAGCCGAAGCTTTCTTT.

V usage is TRBV29-1 and J usage is TRBJ2-2; D gene unclear. Trimming pared 2 bases from V and 2 bases from J, leaving 15 bases between. CDR1 is SQVTM and CDR2 is ANQGSEA in the germline V gene. The CDR3 is 16 amino acids. The DNA for the CDR3 is TGCAGCGTTGAAAAACCAAACAGTAGAAACACCGGGGAGCTGTTTTTT. Its protein is CSVEKPNSRNTGELFF.

Comments on this clone: This CDR3 is also generated by other DNA sequences in the sample. This chain links TRBV5-1 with TRBJ2-5; D possibly corresponds to TRBD2 (5 bases). CDR1 and CDR2 from the germline V gene are SGHRS and YFSETQ. Trimming shortened V by 0 bases and J by 3 bases, and 6 bases separated the two germline ends. There are 13 residues in the CDR3. In DNA form, the CDR3 reads TGCGCCAGCAGCTTGGGGGGAGAAGAGACCCAGTACTTC. Amino acid sequence: CASSLGGEETQYF.

The V gene is TRBV7-6, the J gene TRBJ2-7; 8 nucleotides line up with TRBD1. V gave up 3 bases and J gave up 1 base; unmatched junction bases: 2. CDR3 length equals 14 residues. CDR1 is SGHVS, CDR2 FNYEAQ, per germline. This CDR3 is CASSFRQGSYEQYF. The CDR3 DNA reads TGTGCCAGCAGCTTTCGACAGGGGTCCTACGAGCAGTACTTC.

The gene calls are TRBV5-6 and TRBJ2-3; 11 bases agree with TRBD2. Trimming took 3 bases from V and 3 from J; bases not matched to a gene: 3. CDR3 length equals 15 residues. From germline, CDR1 is SGHDT and CDR2 YYEEEE. The CDR3 protein is CASSSRLAGTDTQYF. Here the CDR3 DNA reads TGTGCCAGCAGCTCCAGACTAGCGGGAACAGATACGCAGTATTTT.

The rearrangement uses TRBV3-1 (or the pseudogene TRBV3-2) and TRBJ2-1, with 9 bases matching TRBD2. The germline V gene has CDR1 LGHDT and CDR2 YNNKEL (reference sequence). This CDR3 spans 17 amino acids. V dropped 2 bases and J dropped 8; count of bases not matched to a gene: 13. This CDR3 is CASSQKIAGVIIDEQFF. The CDR3 DNA follows: TGTGCCAGCAGCCAAAAGATAGCGGGAGTTATAATCGATGAGCAGTTCTTC.

This sequence joins TRBV6-5 and TRBJ2-1, with a tentative D call TRBD2 (6 bases). This CDR3 is 15 amino acids long. Germline V gives CDR1 MNHEY, CDR2 SVGAGI. Trimming pared 6 bases from V and 5 bases from J, leaving 17 bases between. In DNA, the CDR3 is TGTGCCAGCAGCAATACCCGGGACTTTAACAATGAGCAGTTCTTC. Translation gives CASSNTRDFNNEQFF.

The chain recombines TRBV5-5 with TRBJ2-7; TRBD2 might be the D (6 bases). In germline, CDR1 is SGHKS, CDR2 YYEKEE (reference sequence). Deletions cut 0 bases from V and 3 bases from J, with 10 bases between. The CDR3 spans 14 residues. As DNA, the CDR3 is TGTGCCAGCAGCTTGGTAGCGGTAAGCTACGAGCAGTACTTC. It specifies CASSLVAVSYEQYF.

The chain joins TRBV6-5 to TRBJ2-7, with TRBD1 matching 9 bases. Trimming took 9 bases from V and 0 from J; bases not matched to a gene: 6. The CDR3 has 14 residues. From germline, CDR1 is MNHEY and CDR2 SVGAGI. This chain's CDR3 is CASTTGGPSYEQYF. Written as DNA, the CDR3 is TGTGCCAGTACCACAGGGGGCCCCTCCTACGAGCAGTACTTC.

V is TRBV4-2 and J is TRBJ1-2, with a possible D match to TRBD1 (6 bases). Germline CDR1 LGHNA, CDR2 YNFKEQ. The V end lost 4 bases, the J end lost 0 bases, and 18 bases lay between the germline ends. The CDR3 extends over 17 amino acids. CDR3 DNA sequence: TGTGCCAGCAGCCCCCTCCCCCGGGACACTTCTAACTATGGCTACACCTTC. Translated, it gives CASSPLPRDTSNYGYTF.